This T cell receptor beta chain was sequenced in a study of T cell changes during pregnancy in multiple sclerosis. The method was immunoSEQ multiplex PCR; TCRdb's version includes in-frame clones alone and lacks a portion of them. The sample lists about 49,000 clones; 85% to 95% were seen once. The CDR3 spans 14 residues. Germline values: CDR1 LGHNA, CDR2 YNFKEQ. Between the trimmed V and J ends, which lost 0 bases and 7 bases, there was a span of 9 bases. The rearrangement joins TRBV4-2 to TRBJ2-2, with a tentative D call TRBD2 (6 bases). The TCR was taken from a female donor with multiple sclerosis, enrolled in a pregnancy study. Sequenced material: CD8+ T cells from peripheral blood mononuclear cells, taken before pregnancy. The CDR3 spells CASSQEGGGGELFF. In DNA, the CDR3 is TGTGCCAGCAGCCAAGAGGGGGGAGGCGGGGAGCTGTTTTTT.